What follows is one TCR beta chain and its context. What it binds is unknown. CDR1 is SNHLY and CDR2 is FYNNEI in the germline V gene. The CDR3 runs 16 residues. Trimming removed 5 bases from V and 2 bases from J; junction bases left unmatched: 6. The data derive from a study of cytomegalovirus exposure and HLA in healthy donors. General study points: In a later analysis, across HLA loci, associated TCR counts were highest for DRB1, lowest for HLA-C.

Vbeta (60) and Jbeta (13) primers were used in the PCR. The repertoire was sequenced with immunoSEQ multiplex PCR; TCRdb's copy has only in-frame clones and lacks some. The sample holds over 95,000 clones, about four fifths seen once. Sequencing was done on a sample of PBMCs. The receptor was isolated from a woman under 30 in good health and CMV-seronegative. The chain combines TRBV2 with TRBJ1-5, with TRBD1 identical over 10 bases. CDR3 coding DNA: TGTGCCAGCAGTTCAAGACAGGGGGCTGGCAATCAGCCCCAGCATTTT. It codes for CASSSRQGAGNQPQHF.